A single sample gave rise to the 29 T cell receptor beta chains below, sequenced in a study of CD8 T cells in ankylosing spondylitis. Study results and limitations: Ankylosing spondylitis blood appeared to be characterized by a TCR beta motif of 7 to 9 highly homologous variants.

Their antigen targets remain unknown. Via MiXCR, TCRdb re-called the 5' RACE reads, giving one row per CDR3 protein. Of about 390,000 distinct CDR3 sequences listed, approximately 20% were seen once; the top ten hold 16%. The source material was blood, either unsorted or a sorted T cell fraction (not recorded which). The receptors stem from a male donor with ankylosing spondylitis.

The chain recombines TRBV11-3 with TRBJ1-1; D gene ambiguous. CDR1 and CDR2 (germline): SGHNT, YENEEA. The CDR3 runs to 14 residues. Trimming cost V 5 bases and J 11 bases, with 21 bases left between them. CDR3 sequence reads: CASSPSLEAPRAFF. CDR3 sequence (DNA): TGTGCCAGCAGCCCCTCGTTAGAGGCCCCGAGGGCTTTCTTT.

The chain employs TRBV19 and TRBJ1-5; D unresolved. Germline CDR1 reads LNHDA; CDR2 reads SQIVND (reference sequence). CDR3 length: 19 residues. With 2 bases removed from V and 1 base from J, the gap between germline ends came to 21 bases. CDR3 sequence reads: CASSISRTGRRWSNQPQHF. CDR3 bases: TGTGCCAGTAGTATATCCCGGACGGGTCGGAGGTGGAGCAATCAGCCCCAGCATTTT.

This rearrangement joins TRBV12-3 or TRBV12-4 to TRBJ2-1; perhaps TRBD1 as D (6 bases). The CDR3 has 15 amino acids. Deletions cut 10 bases from V and 4 bases from J, with 20 bases between. CDR3 protein: CAIQGPGDTYNEQFF. The CDR3 nucleotides read TGTGCCATCCAGGGGCCTGGCGACACTTACAATGAGCAGTTCTTC.

The rearrangement joins TRBV2 to TRBJ2-1, with 8 bases lining up with TRBD1. Germline V CDR1 and CDR2: SNHLY, FYNNEI. This CDR3 spans 15 amino acids. J gave up 7 bases and V 4 bases, and 9 bases lay outside the gene matches. CDR3: CASSANRGTGNEQFF. The DNA for the CDR3 is TGTGCCAGCAGTGCGAACAGGGGGACTGGTAATGAGCAGTTCTTC. Looking up the rest from reference TRBV2 and TRBJ2-1 gives the full variable domain: EPEVTQTPSHQVTQMGQEVILRCVPISNHLYFYWYRQILGQKVEFLVSFYNNEISEKSEIFDDQFSVERPDGSNFTLKIRSTKLEDSAMYFCASSANRGTGNEQFFGPGTRLTVL.

This clonotype was counted many times. The DNA for the CDR3 is TGCAGCGTTGAAGATCAACTGGCCGCAGATACGCAGTATTTT. Translating it yields CSVEDQLAADTQYF. This sequence joins TRBV29-1 and TRBJ2-3; D remains ambiguous. V was shortened by 0 bases and J by 4 bases, with 11 bases between the two germline ends. This CDR3 has 14 amino acids. Germline CDR1 reads SQVTM; CDR2 reads ANQGSEA.

This clonotype was counted only a few times. This chain joins TRBV7-3 and TRBJ2-1; a possible D gene is TRBD1 (6 bases). This CDR3 comprises 15 residues. The V and J ends lost 3 bases and 4 bases respectively, with 13 bases between them. Germline V CDR1 and CDR2: SGHTA, FQGTGA. This CDR3 is CASSLGHGQYNEQFF. CDR3 bases: TGTGCCAGCAGCTTGGGACACGGACAATACAATGAGCAGTTCTTC.

The CDR3 here is CASRRTRNSPLHF. CDR3 bases: TGTGCCAGCAGACGGACAAGGAATTCACCCCTCCACTTT. The chain has TRBV12-3 or TRBV12-4 and TRBJ1-6; perhaps TRBD1 as D (5 bases). Trimming took off 6 bases at V and 7 bases at J, with 10 bases between the two ends. This CDR3 region has 13 residues.

This clonotype was seen more than once but under ten times. The V gene is TRBV6-5, the J gene TRBJ1-1, with 7 positions matching TRBD1. V lost 0 bases, J lost 0 bases, and 10 bases stayed unmatched. Germline V gives CDR1 MNHEY, CDR2 SVGAGI. The CDR3 extends over 18 amino acids. CDR3 sequence: CASSYSWNPGQLNTEAFF. DNA of the CDR3: TGTGCCAGCAGTTACTCTTGGAACCCGGGACAGCTGAACACTGAAGCTTTCTTT.

This clonotype was seen ten or more times. The chain recombines TRBV7-9 with TRBJ2-4, with D tentatively TRBD1 or TRBD2 (6 bases each). Per germline, CDR1 SEHNR and CDR2 FQNEAQ (reference sequence). The CDR3 consists of 14 residues. V was pared by 4 bases and J by 7 bases, with 14 bases between. The CDR3 bases are TGTGCCAGCAGCTCCATAACAGGGAGGAACATTCAGTACTTC. It is translated as CASSSITGRNIQYF.

This clonotype was detected only a few times. The rearrangement links TRBV5-6 to TRBJ2-5; 10 bases line up with TRBD2. Germline lookup yields CDR1 SGHDT and CDR2 YYEEEE. The ends lost 0 bases at V and 5 bases at J; junction bases unmatched: 13. The length of the CDR3 is 18 residues. The CDR3 spells CASSLEGWLAGDYETQYF. For the CDR3, the DNA is TGTGCCAGCAGCTTGGAGGGCTGGCTAGCGGGAGATTATGAGACCCAGTACTTC.

CDR3 in amino acids: CSASDREGVAGELFF. The CDR3 DNA follows: TGCAGTGCTAGTGACCGGGAGGGCGTGGCCGGGGAGCTGTTTTTT. The rearrangement uses TRBV20-1 and TRBJ2-2; 8 bases align to TRBD2. Germline V gene lookup returns CDR1 DFQATT and CDR2 SNEGSKA (reference sequence). This CDR3 contains 15 residues. Trimming removed 3 bases from V and 6 bases from J; junction bases left unmatched: 9.

The J gene is TRBJ1-2, the V gene TRBV30; the D is unclear. V was pared by 3 bases and J by 4 bases, with 18 bases between. Germline-derived CDR1 and CDR2 are GTSNPN and SVGIG (reference sequence). The CDR3 is 15 amino acids. The CDR3 sequence is CAWRIPRYTAYGYTF. The CDR3 DNA reads TGTGCCTGGAGGATCCCTCGATACACTGCCTATGGCTACACCTTC.

The V call is TRBV5-6, the J call TRBJ2-6; no clear D. CDR1 is SGHDT and CDR2 is YYEEEE in the germline V gene. This CDR3 region has 17 residues. The V gene lost 1 base and the J gene lost 0 bases, with 11 bases spanning the gap. Written as DNA, the CDR3 is TGTGCCAGCAGCTTGATCGGTTGGGGCTCTGGGGCCAACGTCCTGACTTTC. Translated: CASSLIGWGSGANVLTF.

This clonotype was found a few times. The CDR3 sequence: CAWTNFQGPGEKLFF. The CDR3 DNA follows: TGTGCCTGGACTAACTTCCAGGGCCCTGGAGAAAAACTGTTTTTT. The gene calls are TRBV30 and TRBJ1-4, with a tentative D call TRBD1 (5 bases). Germline CDR1 GTSNPN, CDR2 SVGIG (reference sequence). V was trimmed by 4 bases and J by 8 bases, leaving 20 bases between them. The CDR3 totals 15 residues.

The chain has TRBV25-1 and TRBJ2-1; D possibly corresponds to TRBD1 (5 bases). From germline, CDR1 is MGHDK and CDR2 SYGVNS. V lost 5 bases and J lost 8, with 16 bases in between. The CDR3 totals 14 residues. The CDR3 bases are TGTGCCAGCAGTAGACTGGCAGGGCCCCATGAGCAGTTCTTC. This translates into CASSRLAGPHEQFF.

J is TRBJ2-5 and V is TRBV4-1, with a tentative D call TRBD2 (6 bases). Germline V gene sequence: CDR1 MGHRA, CDR2 YSYEKL. The CDR3 runs 16 residues. Trimming cost V 1 base and J 1 base, with 13 bases left between them. The CDR3 DNA reads TGCGCCAGCAGCCAAGTACTGCGGGAAGTCCAAGAGACCCAGTACTTC. Translating gives CASSQVLREVQETQYF.

Written as DNA, the CDR3 is TGCGCCAGCAGCCAAGAGGGGGTATACCAAGAGACCCAGTACTTC. This gives the protein CASSQEGVYQETQYF. The chain recombines TRBV4-1 with TRBJ2-5; D may correspond to TRBD1 or TRBD2 (5 bases each). The CDR3 covers 15 residues. In germline, CDR1 is MGHRA, CDR2 YSYEKL. Between the trimmed V and J ends, which lost 0 bases and 0 bases, there was a span of 8 bases.

CDR3 amino acids: CASSDPGTSGGQFF. CDR3 in DNA: TGTGCCAGCAGTGACCCCGGGACTAGCGGGGGGCAGTTCTTC. The chain carries TRBV25-1 and TRBJ2-1; 14 bases are shared with TRBD2. Trimming at V came to 3 bases and at J to 12 bases, leaving 4 bases not matched to a gene. The germline V gene encodes CDR1 MGHDK and CDR2 SYGVNS. The CDR3 consists of 14 residues.

This clonotype appeared a few times. The chain joins TRBV12-5 to TRBJ1-2; D is unresolved. CDR3 length equals 14 residues. Germline V CDR1 and CDR2: LGHNT, FRNRAP. V gave up 6 bases and J gave up 2 bases, with 13 bases separating them. The CDR3 nucleotides are TGTGCTAGTGGCGCGGCGTCCTGGAACTATGGCTACACCTTC. It translates to CASGAASWNYGYTF.

This clonotype was seen only a few times. J is TRBJ2-7 and V is TRBV5-1; D tentatively fits TRBD1 or TRBD2 (5 bases each). The ends were cut back, 1 base at V and 2 bases at J, with 13 bases in the middle. Germline assignment: CDR1 SGHRS and CDR2 YFSETQ. The CDR3 extends over 15 amino acids. The CDR3 DNA reads TGCGCCAGCAGCTTGAGCCAGGGACCACCCTACGAGCAGTACTTC. This translates into CASSLSQGPPYEQYF.

This clonotype was observed a few times. The rearrangement links TRBV6-1 to TRBJ2-1, with 11 bases matching TRBD1. CDR3 length: 15 amino acids. Germline lookup yields CDR1 MNHNS and CDR2 SASEGT. V shed 4 bases and J 5 bases; nucleotides not matched to a gene: 4. The CDR3 DNA follows: TGTGCCAGCAGTGCTGGACAGGGGGCCCACAATGAGCAGTTCTTC. It yields the protein CASSAGQGAHNEQFF.

Written as DNA, the CDR3 is TGTGCCAGCAGCGACCTTTCCACTGGGATGCAGTACTTC. The encoded protein is CASSDLSTGMQYF. The chain has TRBV7-9 and TRBJ2-7; D is uncertain. CDR1 and CDR2 from the germline V gene are SEHNR and FQNEAQ (reference sequence). The CDR3 is 13 residues long. Trimming removed 5 bases from V and 9 bases from J, with 17 bases in between.

This clonotype was detected only a few times. The rearrangement links TRBV19 to TRBJ2-1, with 9 bases fitting TRBD1. Trimming removed 0 bases from V and 5 bases from J; junction bases left unmatched: 8. This CDR3 comprises 17 residues. The germline gives CDR1 LNHDA, CDR2 SQIVND (reference sequence). The CDR3 region has the DNA TGTGCCAGTAGTATAGAGTTAGGGACAGGGTCCCACAATGAGCAGTTCTTC. As protein: CASSIELGTGSHNEQFF.

In this sample, this clonotype turned up a few times. The chain uses TRBV7-9 and TRBJ2-7; D is possibly TRBD1 or TRBD2 (5 bases each). Trimming shortened V by 2 bases and J by 3 bases, and 17 bases separated the two germline ends. The CDR3 spans 16 residues. In germline, CDR1 is SEHNR, CDR2 FQNEAQ (reference sequence). The CDR3 DNA sequence: TGTGCCAGCAGCTTAAGAAGAGGGACGGTCCGCTACGAGCAGTACTTC. This encodes CASSLRRGTVRYEQYF.

The chain has TRBV4-1 and TRBJ2-1; 12 positions match TRBD2. CDR3 length: 15 residues. V lost 6 bases to trimming and J lost 5 bases; unmatched junction nucleotides: 5. Germline-derived CDR1 and CDR2 are MGHRA and YSYEKL. The CDR3 loop reads CASRRGLAGNNEQFF. In DNA, the CDR3 is TGCGCCAGCAGGCGCGGACTAGCGGGGAACAATGAGCAGTTCTTC.

This clonotype was counted ten times or more. The chain's CDR3 is CAINGLAGESEQFF. The CDR3 nucleotides read TGTGCCATCAACGGACTAGCGGGAGAGAGTGAGCAGTTCTTC. The chain recombines TRBV10-3 with TRBJ2-1; 13 bases map to TRBD2. After removal of 7 bases from V and 9 bases from J, the junction contained 6 bases not matched to a gene. Germline CDR1 reads ENHRY; CDR2 reads SYGVKD. The CDR3 loop spans 14 amino acids.

This clonotype has only a few counts. This rearrangement joins TRBV3-1 to TRBJ2-1; weak D call: TRBD2 (5 bases). This CDR3 is 13 amino acids long. Germline lookup yields CDR1 LGHDT and CDR2 YNNKEL (reference sequence). V lost 3 bases and J lost 5, with 8 bases in between. The CDR3 coding sequence is TGTGCCAGCAGCCAGGGAGACAACAATGAGCAGTTCTTC. The encoded protein is CASSQGDNNEQFF.

This clonotype was observed at least ten times. This chain joins TRBV12-3 or TRBV12-4 and TRBJ1-2; TRBD1 is a possible D gene (6 bases). V lost 8 bases to trimming and J lost 0 bases, with 16 bases between them. The CDR3 is 15 amino acids. The CDR3 nucleotides read TGTGCCAGCGGGGAGTCAGGGGACGCTAACTATGGCTACACCTTC. Amino acids: CASGESGDANYGYTF.

V usage is TRBV7-2 and J usage is TRBJ2-7; 9 bases match TRBD1. The germline gives CDR1 SGHTA, CDR2 FQGNSA. The CDR3 is 16 amino acids. Trimming took 3 bases from V and 4 from J; bases not matched to a gene: 10. The CDR3: CASSFGTGTGKYEQYF. The CDR3 nucleotides are TGTGCCAGCAGCTTCGGGACCGGGACAGGGAAATACGAGCAGTACTTC.